This T cell receptor (beta chain) was retrieved from a study of graft-versus-host responses after intestinal transplantation. Repertoires were generated with immunoSEQ multiplex PCR, while TCRdb's copy carries only in-frame clones and drops some. The data contain tens of thousands of clones, approximately 82% of them singletons. V lost 2 bases and J 5 bases, leaving 6 bases between the germline ends. Germline CDR1 and CDR2: MGHRA and YSYEKL. The CDR3 is 12 amino acids. This clone has more than one count but fewer than ten. This clonotype was obtained from a human patient who received an intestinal transplant, so some T cells may come from the graft donor. The chain carries TRBV4-1 and TRBJ2-5; a weak D match, TRBD1 (5 bases). The specimen was PBMCs, collected around 29 days after intestinal transplant. This CDR3 is CASSQTGETQYF. Written as DNA, the CDR3 is TGCGCCAGCAGCCAAACAGGCGAGACCCAGTACTTC.